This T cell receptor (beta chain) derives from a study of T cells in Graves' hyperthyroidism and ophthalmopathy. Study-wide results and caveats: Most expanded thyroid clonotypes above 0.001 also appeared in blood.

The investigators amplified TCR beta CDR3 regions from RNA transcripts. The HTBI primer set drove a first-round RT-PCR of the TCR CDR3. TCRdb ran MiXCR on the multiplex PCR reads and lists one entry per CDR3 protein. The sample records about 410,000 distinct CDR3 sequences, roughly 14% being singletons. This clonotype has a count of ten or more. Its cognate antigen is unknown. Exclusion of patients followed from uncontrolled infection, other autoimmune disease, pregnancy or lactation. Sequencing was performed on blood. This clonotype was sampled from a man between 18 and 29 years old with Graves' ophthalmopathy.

The CDR3 DNA is TGTGCCAGCAGCTTGCCGGGAGTCTACAATGAGCAGTTCTTC. This gives the protein CASSLPGVYNEQFF. The chain links TRBV7-3 to TRBJ2-1; tentative D call: TRBD2 (6 bases). V was cut by 3 bases and J by 3 bases, with 9 bases left in between. CDR3 size: 14 residues. The V gene's germline CDR1 is SGHTA and CDR2 FQGTGA.